This T cell receptor (beta chain) emerged from a study of Ad26.COV2.S vaccination and SARS-CoV-2 variants. Using immunoSEQ multiplex PCR, the repertoire was profiled, and TCRdb retains in-frame clones only, with some absent. This repertoire shows around 300,000 clones, about 88% found once; its top ten account for about 10%. The table lists this clone with many counts. Documented treatment: around 19 received Ad26.COV2.S at low or high dose, single or two shots; 5 received placebo; per-sample allocation not given. Vaccine and placebo recipients were sampled on day 63 after the first injection. The CDR3 extends over 14 amino acids. The trim removed 3 bases at V and 4 bases at J, leaving 3 bases unmatched. Germline V gives CDR1 SGDLS, CDR2 YYNGEE.

This chain links TRBV9 with TRBJ1-2; TRBD1 agrees at 10 bases. The TCR sequence derives from a person aged 18-60 years who received the Ad26.COV2.S COVID-19 vaccine or a placebo. This specimen consisted of peripheral blood, obtained in a trial of Ad26.COV2.S vaccine versus placebo. The CDR3 DNA reads TGTGCCAGCAGCGGGGGACAGGGGTCCTATGGCTACACCTTC. Its translation is CASSGGQGSYGYTF.